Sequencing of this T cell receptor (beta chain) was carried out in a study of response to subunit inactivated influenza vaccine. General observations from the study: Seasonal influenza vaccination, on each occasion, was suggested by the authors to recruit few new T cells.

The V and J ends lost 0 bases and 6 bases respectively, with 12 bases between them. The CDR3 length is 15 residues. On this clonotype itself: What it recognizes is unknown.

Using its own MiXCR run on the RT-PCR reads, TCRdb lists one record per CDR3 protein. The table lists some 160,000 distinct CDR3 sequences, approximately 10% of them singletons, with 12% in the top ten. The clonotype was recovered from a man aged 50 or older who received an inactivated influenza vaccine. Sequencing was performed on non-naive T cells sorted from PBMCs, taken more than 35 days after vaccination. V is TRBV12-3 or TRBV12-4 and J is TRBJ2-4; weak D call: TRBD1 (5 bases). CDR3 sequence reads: CASSLAGGQGNIQYF. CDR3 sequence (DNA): TGTGCCAGCAGTTTAGCGGGTGGGCAGGGAAACATTCAGTACTTC.